The 13 T cell receptor beta chains presented below share a single source sample, sequenced in a study of identical twins. TCRdb re-analysed the 5' RACE reads in MiXCR, keeping a single row per CDR3 protein. Of approximately 620,000 distinct CDR3 sequences in the sample, 8.6% were seen once. The same sample was also studied in work on yellow fever vaccine responses in identical twins.

The sequencing input was PBMCs. These receptors originate from a woman in her late teens or twenties in good health.

This clonotype showed up just a few times. V usage is TRBV6-2 or TRBV6-3 and J usage is TRBJ2-2; 10 bases match TRBD1. CDR1 is MNHEY, CDR2 SVGEGT, per germline. CDR3 size: 18 residues. Trimming at V came to 1 base and at J to 5 bases, leaving 10 bases not matched to a gene. Here the CDR3 DNA reads TGTGCCAGCAGTTACTTCCCCTGGACAGGGGGTTGGACCGGGGAGCTGTTTTTT. Translated, it gives CASSYFPWTGGWTGELFF.

This clonotype was found a few times. This chain joins TRBV10-3 and TRBJ2-7; TRBD1 matches 9 bases. This CDR3 has 15 residues. V lost 10 bases to trimming and J lost 1 base; unmatched junction nucleotides: 11. Germline loops: CDR1 ENHRY, CDR2 SYGVKD. Here the CDR3 DNA reads TGTGCCACGGCCGGGACAGGGAGTCCTTCCTACGAGCAGTACTTC. Translation gives CATAGTGSPSYEQYF.

This clonotype was counted a single time. The V gene is TRBV7-9, the J gene TRBJ2-7, with TRBD1 matching over 10 bases. J gave up 5 bases and V 2 bases, and 6 bases lay outside the gene matches. CDR3 size: 15 residues. Germline loops: CDR1 SEHNR, CDR2 FQNEAQ (reference sequence). The CDR3, as DNA: TGTGCCAGCAGCTTACGGGGACAGGGGATCAACGAGCAGTACTTC. Translation: CASSLRGQGINEQYF. The full variable domain, rest sourced from reference TRBV7-9 and TRBJ2-7, is DTGVSQNPRHKITKRGQNVTFRCDPISEHNRLYWYRQTLGQGPEFLTYFQNEAQLEKSRLLSDRFSAERPKGSFSTLEIQRTEQGDSAMYLCASSLRGQGINEQYFGPGTRLTVT.

At least ten counts were recorded for this clonotype. This chain uses TRBV20-1 with TRBJ2-7, with a possible D match to TRBD1 (6 bases). Trimming stripped 0 bases from V and 3 bases from J, with 9 bases between. CDR3 size: 13 residues. In germline, CDR1 is DFQATT, CDR2 SNEGSKA (reference sequence). CDR3 residues: CSAREDRLYEQYF. DNA for the CDR3: TGCAGTGCTAGAGAAGACAGGCTCTACGAGCAGTACTTC.

The chain uses TRBV5-1 and TRBJ2-2; 7 positions match TRBD1. Looked up from germline, CDR1 is SGHRS and CDR2 is YFSETQ. Trimming cost V 4 bases and J 3 bases; bases outside gene matches: 18. This CDR3 is built from 19 residues. CDR3 sequence reads: CASSRLSSSVGGDTGELFF. For the CDR3, the DNA is TGCGCCAGCAGCCGATTATCCTCGAGTGTAGGGGGCGACACCGGGGAGCTGTTTTTT.

The chain couples TRBV28 to TRBJ1-2; 11 bases match TRBD1. Germline CDR1 MDHEN, CDR2 SYDVKM. The V and J ends lost 1 base and 4 bases, in that order; junction bases with no gene match: 8. The CDR3 sequence is 17 residues long. The CDR3 reads CASSLSTDRGLSYGYTF. The CDR3 nucleotides are TGTGCCAGCAGTTTATCAACGGACAGGGGGCTCTCCTATGGCTACACCTTC.

This clonotype came up many times. The V and J genes are TRBV12-5 and TRBJ2-1, with no clear D. CDR1 and CDR2 (germline): LGHNT, FRNRAP. V was clipped by 1 base and J by 6 bases, with 16 bases between them. This CDR3 contains 16 residues. In DNA form, the CDR3 reads TGTGCTAGTGGTTTGGACTCGGGTGGGGTATTCAATGAGCAGTTCTTC. This gives the protein CASGLDSGGVFNEQFF.

This clonotype has a handful of counts. The chain couples TRBV20-1 to TRBJ2-1; D may match TRBD1 or TRBD2 (5 bases each). Trimming removed 6 bases from V and 8 bases from J, with 23 bases in between. CDR3 size: 15 residues. Germline lookup yields CDR1 DFQATT and CDR2 SNEGSKA (reference sequence). The CDR3 coding sequence is TGCAGTGCCTTCTCCGGTAGCGCACTAGGGGATGAGCAGTTCTTC. Amino acids: CSAFSGSALGDEQFF.

V usage is TRBV18 and J usage is TRBJ2-1; a weak D match, TRBD1 (6 bases). V dropped 4 bases and J dropped 3 bases, with 10 bases sitting between them. Germline lookup yields CDR1 KGHSH and CDR2 LQKENI. CDR3 size: 14 residues. In nucleotides, the CDR3 is TGTGCCAGCTCACTACAGGGAATCTACAATGAGCAGTTCTTC. The encoded protein is CASSLQGIYNEQFF.

This sequence joins TRBV28 and TRBJ1-4; perhaps TRBD1 as D (5 bases). The CDR3 has 14 residues. Germline V gene lookup returns CDR1 MDHEN and CDR2 SYDVKM. Trimming pared 6 bases from V and 8 bases from J, leaving 16 bases between. CDR3 in amino acids: CASSRGAGGEKLFF. DNA of the CDR3: TGTGCCAGCAGCCGCGGGGCGGGGGGGGAAAAACTGTTTTTT.

V and J are TRBV19 and TRBJ2-1, with TRBD2 identical over 8 bases. Germline lookup yields CDR1 LNHDA and CDR2 SQIVND (reference sequence). J lost 6 bases, V lost 2 bases, and 12 bases had no gene match. The CDR3 spans 17 residues. The CDR3 region is CASSITSGTSKGNEQFF. The DNA of the CDR3 is TGTGCCAGTAGTATAACTAGCGGAACCTCGAAGGGCAATGAGCAGTTCTTC.

This clonotype has just a few counts. The V and J genes are TRBV5-1 and TRBJ1-1; D is possibly TRBD1 (5 bases). Trimming removed 6 bases at V and 7 bases at J, with 19 bases between. The V gene's germline CDR1 is SGHRS and CDR2 YFSETQ. The CDR3 spans 14 residues. CDR3 amino acids: CASTQSSGRGEAFF. CDR3 DNA: TGCGCCAGCACCCAATCGTCAGGGCGCGGTGAAGCTTTCTTT.

About this clonotype itself: A much larger clone differs from this one at a single base, so this may be a read error. The final CDR3 position lacks the conserved phenylalanine or tryptophan, pointing to a likely read error. This rearrangement joins TRBV7-2 to TRBJ2-3; D might be TRBD2 (7 bases). The CDR3 has 15 residues. Trimming took off 2 bases at V and 5 bases at J, with 14 bases between the two ends. CDR1 is SGHTA, CDR2 FQGNSA, per germline. The CDR3 sequence is CASSLKQGGRDTQYL. The CDR3 DNA follows: TGTGCCAGCAGCTTAAAACAGGGAGGGAGAGATACGCAGTATCTT.